This T cell receptor (beta chain) was sequenced in a study of memory CD4+ T cells and cytomegalovirus serostatus. Overall study results and limits: Each of some 67 CMV-associated TCRbeta sequences occurred in one to five individuals.

This CDR3 comprises 15 residues. CDR1 and CDR2 (germline): SGHTA, FQGTGA. Deletions cut 2 bases from V and 3 bases from J, with 11 bases between. Single viable CD3+CD4+CD8-CD45RO+ cells were sorted as the memory CD4+ T cells. Serum IgG to CMV pp150, pp28, p38 and p52 defined serostatus. Details on this clone: Its specificity is unknown.

Assay used: immunoSEQ multiplex PCR; TCRdb lists only in-frame clones, some missing. The repertoire includes about 25,000 clones, around 75% of them detected once, and approximately 0.7% sits in the top ten. The sample consisted of memory CD4+ T cells from blood. The sequence derives from an adult in good health and CMV-seronegative. The chain combines TRBV7-3 with TRBJ1-3; perhaps TRBD1 as D (5 bases). The CDR3, as DNA: TGTGCCAGCAGCTTAGGGCAGGGTGGTGGAAACACCATATATTTT. As protein: CASSLGQGGGNTIYF.